The next 11 T cell receptor beta chains were all read from a single sample in a study of blood T cell repertoires in COVID-19. The protocol was immunoSEQ multiplex PCR, while the TCRdb copy is restricted to in-frame clones and leaves out a portion. The sample consists of roughly 200,000 clones, approximately 78% of them appearing once. Sequenced material: PBMCs or T cells enriched from blood (not recorded which). These receptors were collected from a man aged 35 to 55 who had recovered from COVID-19.

CDR3 nucleotides: TGTGCCATCAGCCTACAGGGGGGGAACACTGAAGCTTTCTTT. Its translation is CAISLQGGNTEAFF. The rearrangement links TRBV10-3 to TRBJ1-1; 8 positions match TRBD1. With V trimmed by 6 bases and J by 1 base, 4 bases remained unmatched. The germline CDR1 and CDR2 sequences are ENHRY and SYGVKD. The CDR3 is made up of 14 amino acids.

The genes are TRBV3-1 (or the pseudogene TRBV3-2) and TRBJ1-2; D might be TRBD1 (5 bases). Germline-derived CDR1 and CDR2 are LGHDT and YNNKEL (reference sequence). The CDR3 extends over 16 amino acids. Between the trimmed V and J ends, which lost 1 base and 2 bases, there was a span of 14 bases. CDR3 DNA: TGTGCCAGCAGCCAAGGATGGGAAGGGGCGAACTATGGCTACACCTTC. Amino acids: CASSQGWEGANYGYTF.

The chain couples TRBV2 to TRBJ1-5; possible D gene TRBD1, 5 bases. Trimming took 3 bases from V and 7 from J, leaving 13 bases between them. Germline values: CDR1 SNHLY, CDR2 FYNNEI. There are 14 residues in the CDR3. The CDR3 loop reads CASSDSGEGQPQHF. CDR3 nucleotide sequence: TGTGCCAGCAGTGATTCGGGGGAGGGACAGCCCCAGCATTTT. The whole variable domain, remainder taken from reference TRBV2 and TRBJ1-5, is EPEVTQTPSHQVTQMGQEVILRCVPISNHLYFYWYRQILGQKVEFLVSFYNNEISEKSEIFDDQFSVERPDGSNFTLKIRSTKLEDSAMYFCASSDSGEGQPQHFGDGTRLSIL.

This chain connects TRBV6-2 or TRBV6-3 to TRBJ1-5; D not resolved. Germline values: CDR1 MNHEY, CDR2 SVGEGT. CDR3 size: 12 residues. V was clipped by 4 bases and J by 7 bases, with 8 bases between them. CDR3 protein: CASSSFFQPQHF. The DNA for the CDR3 is TGTGCCAGCAGTTCCTTTTTCCAGCCCCAGCATTTT.

CDR3: CASSSPGTGEGYTF. The CDR3 nucleotides are TGTGCCAGCAGTTCCCCAGGGACAGGGGAAGGCTACACCTTC. The genes are TRBV6-5 and TRBJ1-2; 10 bases map to TRBD1. Germline values: CDR1 MNHEY, CDR2 SVGAGI. The CDR3 is made up of 14 amino acids. V dropped 4 bases and J dropped 8; count of bases not matched to a gene: 7.

The chain combines TRBV29-1 with TRBJ2-3, with 8 nucleotides matching TRBD2. The junction had 4 bases not matched to a gene; V was cut back by 7 bases and J by 4 bases. There are 12 residues in the CDR3. Germline V gene lookup returns CDR1 SQVTM and CDR2 ANQGSEA. The CDR3 DNA is TGCAGCGGCCGGGGGGGCTCAGATACGCAGTATTTT. Protein sequence: CSGRGGSDTQYF.

The rearrangement uses TRBV2 and TRBJ2-7; 11 bases line up with TRBD1. After removal of 8 bases from V and 2 bases from J, the junction contained 11 bases not matched to a gene. The CDR3 consists of 16 residues. Germline CDR1 is SNHLY and CDR2 is FYNNEI. The CDR3 bases are TGTGCCAGCTCAAAGGAGGGGACAGGGGGGGCCTACGAGCAGTACTTC. Amino acids: CASSKEGTGGAYEQYF. The variable domain in full, completed from reference TRBV2 and TRBJ2-7, reads EPEVTQTPSHQVTQMGQEVILRCVPISNHLYFYWYRQILGQKVEFLVSFYNNEISEKSEIFDDQFSVERPDGSNFTLKIRSTKLEDSAMYFCASSKEGTGGAYEQYFGPGTRLTVT.

The chain has TRBV14 and TRBJ2-4; D remains unclear. The CDR3 is 12 amino acids. Between the trimmed V and J ends, which lost 5 bases and 4 bases, there was a span of 6 bases. Germline V gene sequence: CDR1 SGHDN, CDR2 FVKESK. CDR3 bases: TGTGCCAGCAGCTTCGGGAAAAACATTCAGTACTTC. It encodes CASSFGKNIQYF.

The chain joins TRBV5-1 to TRBJ1-1; no reliable D call. CDR1 and CDR2 (germline): SGHRS, YFSETQ. This CDR3 region has 13 residues. Trimming removed 0 bases from V and 6 bases from J, with 9 bases in between. The CDR3 loop reads CASSLESGSEAFF. The CDR3 coding sequence is TGCGCCAGCAGCTTGGAGTCGGGTTCTGAAGCTTTCTTT.

This chain connects TRBV4-2 to TRBJ1-2; TRBD1 might be the D (6 bases). Between the trimmed V and J ends, which lost 0 bases and 8 bases, there was a span of 19 bases. The CDR3 runs 16 residues. Germline V gene data show CDR1 as LGHNA and CDR2 as YNFKEQ. This CDR3 reads CASSQDNRQASGGYTF. For the CDR3, the DNA is TGTGCCAGCAGCCAAGATAACAGACAGGCCTCCGGGGGCTACACCTTC.

The chain links TRBV28 to TRBJ2-2, with D possibly TRBD1 on 6 matching bases. The CDR3 runs to 14 residues. Germline CDR1 and CDR2: MDHEN and SYDVKM. V was cut by 8 bases and J by 0 bases, with 10 bases left in between. CDR3 nucleotide sequence: TGTGCCAGCTTACAGGGAACGAACACCGGGGAGCTGTTTTTT. Its translation is CASLQGTNTGELFF.